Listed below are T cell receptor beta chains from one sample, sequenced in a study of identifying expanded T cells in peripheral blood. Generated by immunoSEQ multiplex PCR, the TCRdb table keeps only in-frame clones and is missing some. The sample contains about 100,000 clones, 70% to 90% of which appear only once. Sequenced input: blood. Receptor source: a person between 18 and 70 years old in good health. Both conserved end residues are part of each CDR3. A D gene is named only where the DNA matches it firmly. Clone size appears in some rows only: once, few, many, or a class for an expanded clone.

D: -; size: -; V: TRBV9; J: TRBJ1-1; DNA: TGTGCCAGCAGCGTAGGGACGGCGAACACTGAAGCTTTCTTT; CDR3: CASSVGTANTEAFF
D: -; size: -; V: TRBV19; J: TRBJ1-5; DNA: TGTGCCAGTAGAACAGACAATCAGCCCCAGCATTTT; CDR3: CASRTDNQPQHF
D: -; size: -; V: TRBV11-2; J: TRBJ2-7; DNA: TGTGCCAGCAGCTTAGTAACTGACTCCAGCGAGATGCTAAGGGAGCAGTACTTC; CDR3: CASSLVTDSSEMLREQYF
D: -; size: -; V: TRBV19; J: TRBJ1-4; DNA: TGTGCCAGTAGTATAAGAGGGGAAAAACTGTTTTTT; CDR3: CASSIRGEKLFF
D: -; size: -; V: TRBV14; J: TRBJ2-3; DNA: TGTGCCAGCAGCCCGAATTTTGAAGGGGGGGGCACGCAGTATTTT; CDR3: CASSPNFEGGGTQYF
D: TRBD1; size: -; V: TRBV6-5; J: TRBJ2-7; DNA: TGTGCCAGCCGGGGAACAGGGGGCGCCCCCTACGAGCAGTACTTC; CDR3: CASRGTGGAPYEQYF
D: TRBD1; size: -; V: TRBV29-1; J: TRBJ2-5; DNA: TGCAGCGTTGTTCCCGCGGGACAGGGGCTGGAGACCCAGTACTTC; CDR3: CSVVPAGQGLETQYF
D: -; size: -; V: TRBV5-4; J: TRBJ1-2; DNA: TGTGCCAGCAGGCCAACAGGGTTGGGAGCTAACTATGGCTACACCTTC; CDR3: CASRPTGLGANYGYTF
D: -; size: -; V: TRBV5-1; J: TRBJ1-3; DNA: TGCGCCAGCAGCCGCACTATAGGGGGAGACTCTGGAAACACCATATATTTT; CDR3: CASSRTIGGDSGNTIYF
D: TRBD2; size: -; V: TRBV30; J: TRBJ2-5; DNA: TGTGCCTGGAGGTTGGGGAGGGTCGATGGGGAGACCCAGTACTTC; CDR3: CAWRLGRVDGETQYF
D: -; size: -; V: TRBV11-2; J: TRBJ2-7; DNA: TGTGCCAGCTTGAGAACCCAGGGTGGCTCCTACGAGCAGTACTTC; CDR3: CASLRTQGGSYEQYF
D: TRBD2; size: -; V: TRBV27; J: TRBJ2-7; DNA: TGTGCCAGCAGTTTATCAGCGGGGGGCACCTACGAGCAGTACTTC; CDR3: CASSLSAGGTYEQYF
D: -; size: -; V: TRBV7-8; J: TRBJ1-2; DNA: TGTGCCAGCAGCCCGCTGCAAAGGAACTATGGCTACACCTTC; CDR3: CASSPLQRNYGYTF
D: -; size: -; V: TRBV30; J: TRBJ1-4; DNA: TGTGCCGGGGGGGGACGTGAAAAACTGTTTTTT; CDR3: CAGGGREKLFF
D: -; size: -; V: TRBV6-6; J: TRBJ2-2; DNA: TGTGCCAGCAGCCCGCAGAAAGGGGGGAACACCGGGGAGCTGTTTTTT; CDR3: CASSPQKGGNTGELFF
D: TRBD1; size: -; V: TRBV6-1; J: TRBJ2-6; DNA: TGTGCCAGCAGTGCTGACAGGGCTGGGGCCAACGTCCTGACTTTC; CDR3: CASSADRAGANVLTF
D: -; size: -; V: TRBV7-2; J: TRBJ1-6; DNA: TGTGCCAGCAGCTTAGCAGGACGGACGTATAATTCACCCCTCCACTTT; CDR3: CASSLAGRTYNSPLHF
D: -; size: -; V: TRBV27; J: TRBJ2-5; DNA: TGTGCCAGCAGTTTAATGGCGGCACAAGAGACCCAGTACTTC; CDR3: CASSLMAAQETQYF
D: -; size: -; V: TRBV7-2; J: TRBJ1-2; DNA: TGTGCCAGCAGCCCCCAGGGTACCCCTCTCAATAACTATGGCTACACCTTC; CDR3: CASSPQGTPLNNYGYTF
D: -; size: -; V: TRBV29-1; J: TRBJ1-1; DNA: TGCAGCGTAATGGATGTACTAATGAACACTGAAGCTTTCTTT; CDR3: CSVMDVLMNTEAFF
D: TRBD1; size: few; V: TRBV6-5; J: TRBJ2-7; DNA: TGTGCCAGCGGGGAACCACAGGGGGCTCCCTACGAGCAGTACTTC; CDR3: CASGEPQGAPYEQYF
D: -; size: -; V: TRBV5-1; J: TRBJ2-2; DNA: TGCGCCAGCAGCTTACTCCCCGGGGAGCTGTTTTTT; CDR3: CASSLLPGELFF
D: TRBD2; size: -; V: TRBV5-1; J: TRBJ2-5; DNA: TGCGCCAGCAGCCCCGGACTAGTCGGAGGAGGGTTAGAGACCCAGTACTTC; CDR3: CASSPGLVGGGLETQYF
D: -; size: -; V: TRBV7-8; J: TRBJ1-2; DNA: TGTGCCAGCAGCTCGCAGCGACATTGGGGGGGCGAAGGCTATGGCTACACCTTC; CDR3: CASSSQRHWGGEGYGYTF
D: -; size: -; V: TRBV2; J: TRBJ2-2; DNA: TGTGCCAGCAGTCTACGACCTGCTGGGACCGGGGAGCTGTTTTTT; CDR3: CASSLRPAGTGELFF
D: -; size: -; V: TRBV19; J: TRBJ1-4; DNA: TGTGCCAGTACCTATGTTGGAGGGAGGACTAATGAAAAACTGTTTTTT; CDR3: CASTYVGGRTNEKLFF
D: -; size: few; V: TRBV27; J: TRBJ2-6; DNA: TGTGCCACCAAACAGGACAGCTTCAGCTCTGGGGCCAACGTCCTGACTTTC; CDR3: CATKQDSFSSGANVLTF
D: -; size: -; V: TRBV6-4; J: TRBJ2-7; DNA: TGTGCCAGCAGTGAACAATGGACTTCCCACGAGCAGTACTTC; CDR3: CASSEQWTSHEQYF
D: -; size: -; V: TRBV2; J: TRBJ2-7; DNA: TGTGCCAGCAGTGGGAATCCGGGAGCCGAGCAGTACTTC; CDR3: CASSGNPGAEQYF
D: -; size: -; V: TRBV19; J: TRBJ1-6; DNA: TGTGCCAGTAGTTCCAGGGGCCCCCTCCACTTT; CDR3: CASSSRGPLHF
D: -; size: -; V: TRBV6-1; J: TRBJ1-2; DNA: TGTGCCAGCACCAACCTCATAAGTGGGGGCTACACCTTC; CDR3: CASTNLISGGYTF
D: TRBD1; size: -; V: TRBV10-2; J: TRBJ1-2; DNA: TGCGCCAGCACCAGGGACAGGGACGGCTACACCTTC; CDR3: CASTRDRDGYTF
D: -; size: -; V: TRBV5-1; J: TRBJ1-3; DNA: TGCGCCAGCAGCTTGCAAGGAACTGGAAACACCATATATTTT; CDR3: CASSLQGTGNTIYF
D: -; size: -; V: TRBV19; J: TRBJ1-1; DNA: TGTGCCAGTACCCTGACAGAGAACACTGAAGCTTTCTTT; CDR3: CASTLTENTEAFF
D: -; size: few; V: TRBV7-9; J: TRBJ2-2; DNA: TGTGCCAGCAGCTTATCGGATGCGAGTCGCACCGGGGAGCTGTTTTTT; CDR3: CASSLSDASRTGELFF